This entry describes one T cell receptor beta chain. Its specificity is unknown. The sample is drawn from a study of graft-versus-host responses after intestinal transplantation. As for the study in general: Recipients had transplants, and these were multivisceral, liver-intestinal, or isolated intestinal. Study findings and constraints: Early declines in HvG clones that occurred post-transplant were associated with peak circulating GvH clone levels.

TCRdb's table, derived via immunoSEQ multiplex PCR, lists solely in-frame clones and lacks some. The sample has 35,000 to 50,000 clones; 85% to 95% are singletons. V lost 3 bases, J lost 4 bases, and 9 bases lay in between. The CDR3 covers 13 residues. Germline CDR1 reads LGHNA; CDR2 reads YNFKEQ. Material: PBMCs, obtained around 48 weeks after intestinal transplant. This chain uses TRBV4-2 with TRBJ1-2; D is possibly TRBD1 (5 bases). The receptor was isolated from a human patient who received an intestinal transplant, so some T cells may come from the graft donor. CDR3 DNA: TGTGCCAGCAGCCACTCAGACAGCTATGGCTACACCTTC. Translating gives CASSHSDSYGYTF.